This T cell receptor beta chain was obtained from a study of shared clonotypes between healthy human individuals. Generated by immunoSEQ multiplex PCR, the TCRdb table keeps only in-frame clones and is missing some. The repertoire consists of about 470,000 clones, with 75% to 85% occurring once and the leading ten covering approximately 13%. Study results and caveats: The researchers took only blood, and tissue repertoires probably look different. It was the few donors that limited the genetic and exposure-history diversity represented.

Only a few counts were recorded for this clone. The antigen is undetermined. One end of the junction is discordant with germline, which a read error may explain. CDR1 SSHAT and CDR2 FNYEAQ come from the germline V gene (reference sequence). CDR3 length: 16 amino acids. This TCR was recovered from a woman in her thirties or forties in good health. Some clones in this sample may be carry-over from other donors' samples. The chain is built from TRBV7-7 and TRBJ2-3, with D perhaps matching TRBD2 (6 bases). The source material was PBMCs. The CDR3 loop reads CASSLGTSRFTDTQYF. The CDR3 nucleotides read TGTGCTAGCAGCTTAGGTACTAGCCGTTTCACAGATACGCAGTATTTT.